These 26 T cell receptor beta chains were sequenced from one sample in a study of T cells after yellow fever vaccination. TCRdb reprocessed the 5' RACE reads with MiXCR, giving one entry per CDR3 protein. Of 20,000 to 25,000 distinct CDR3 sequences in the sample, around 5.2% were seen once. The sequences come from PBMCs, either bulk or a sorted T-cell subset (CD4+, CD8+, memory, or dextramer-sorted; not recorded which), collected about 41 days after the first yellow fever vaccination. All receptors derive from a man aged 18 to 30 who received the YFV17D yellow fever vaccine.

The chain employs TRBV28 and TRBJ2-4; TRBD1 agrees at 9 bases. In germline, CDR1 is MDHEN, CDR2 SYDVKM. CDR3 size: 17 residues. V was clipped by 5 bases and J by 1 base; unmatched bases: 9. CDR3 protein: CASSGAGTGLAKNIQYF. In DNA, the CDR3 is TGTGCCAGCAGTGGGGCCGGGACAGGGTTGGCCAAAAACATTCAGTACTTC. Complete variable domain (other parts from reference TRBV28 and TRBJ2-4): DVKVTQSSRYLVKRTGEKVFLECVQDMDHENMFWYRQDPGLGLRLIYFSYDVKMKEKGDIPEGYSVSREKKERFSLILESASTNQTSMYLCASSGAGTGLAKNIQYFGAGTRLSVL.

This clonotype has a count of ten or more. V usage is TRBV7-8 and J usage is TRBJ2-7; a possible D gene is TRBD1 (6 bases). The CDR3 is made up of 14 amino acids. Germline CDR1 SGHVS, CDR2 FQNEAQ. V shed 6 bases and J shed 0 bases, with 12 bases lying between them. CDR3 loop: CASRDQQGSYEQYF. The DNA of the CDR3 is TGTGCCAGCAGAGACCAACAGGGCTCCTACGAGCAGTACTTC.

This clonotype has ten or more counts. The junction shows a germline mismatch at one end, possibly a read error. The chain employs TRBV7-8 and TRBJ2-7; D may be TRBD2 (5 bases). The germline V gene encodes CDR1 SGHVS and CDR2 FQNEAQ. This CDR3 comprises 11 residues. The CDR3: CASSRIMYGGF. The CDR3 DNA reads as TGTGCCAGCAGCCGGATTATGTACGGAGGTTTC. Based on the CDR3 plus reference TRBV7-8 and TRBJ2-7, the full variable domain is GAGVSQSPRYKVAKRGQDVALRCDPISGHVSLFWYQQALGQGPEFLTYFQNEAQLDKSGLPSDRFFAERPEGSVSTLKIQRTQQEDSAVYLCASSRIMYGGFGPGTRLTVT.

The CDR3 loop is CASSPNLPGQGNYGYTF. The DNA of the CDR3 is TGTGCCAGCTCGCCTAATCTGCCGGGACAGGGAAACTATGGCTACACCTTC. The chain carries TRBV18 and TRBJ1-2; 9 bases map to TRBD1. Germline CDR1 KGHSH, CDR2 LQKENI. The V segment lost 6 bases and the J segment 2 bases; nucleotides outside the gene matches: 13. The CDR3 has 17 amino acids.

This clonotype came up many times. The chain links TRBV6-2 or TRBV6-3 to TRBJ2-1; 8 nucleotides align to TRBD2. Trimming took 6 bases from V and 1 from J; bases not matched to a gene: 14. CDR1 and CDR2 (germline): MNHEY, SVGEGT. The CDR3 loop spans 18 amino acids. The CDR3: CASSHDLTSGLSYNEQFF. Written as DNA, the CDR3 is TGTGCCAGCAGCCACGACCTTACTAGCGGCCTTTCCTACAATGAGCAGTTCTTC.

This clonotype was recorded many times. The CDR3 protein is CASSPRSGTGEQYV. CDR3 coding DNA: TGTGCCAGCTCACCGCGGTCGGGGACAGGGGAGCAGTACGTC. The V and J genes are TRBV18 and TRBJ2-7, with TRBD1 matching 9 bases. V dropped 3 bases and J dropped 7; count of bases not matched to a gene: 7. The CDR3 is 14 residues long. Germline CDR1 reads KGHSH; CDR2 reads LQKENI.

This clonotype was counted at least ten times. The gene calls are TRBV7-2 and TRBJ1-1, with TRBD1 matching 7 bases. CDR1 is SGHTA and CDR2 is FQGNSA in the germline V gene. The CDR3 is 13 residues long. V was pared by 5 bases and J by 1 base, with 1 base of the junction left unmatched. The CDR3 nucleotides are TGTGCCAGCAGCGAGGGGGCGAACACTGAAGCTTTCTTT. Encoded protein: CASSEGANTEAFF.

Many counts were recorded for this clonotype. The V gene is TRBV6-1, the J gene TRBJ2-5; D is unclear. Germline CDR1 MNHNS, CDR2 SASEGT. This CDR3 is 14 amino acids long. V dropped 5 bases and J dropped 5 bases, with 15 bases sitting between them. The CDR3, as DNA: TGTGCCAGCAGTAGATCGACCCGGTGGGAGACCCAGTACTTC. Protein: CASSRSTRWETQYF.

This clonotype has at least ten counts. The rearrangement joins TRBV5-6 to TRBJ2-3, with D perhaps matching TRBD2 (7 bases). The germline V gene encodes CDR1 SGHDT and CDR2 YYEEEE. V lost 2 bases, J lost 1 base, and 8 bases lay in between. The CDR3 sequence is 14 residues long. The CDR3 is CASSFGGRTDTQYF. For the CDR3, the DNA is TGTGCCAGCAGCTTCGGGGGGCGCACAGATACGCAGTATTTT.

This clonotype was recorded at least ten times. The chain has TRBV12-3 or TRBV12-4 and TRBJ2-2; D unclear. Trimming shortened V by 5 bases and J by 3 bases, and 13 bases separated the two germline ends. The CDR3 runs to 15 residues. The CDR3: CASSRRALDTGELFF. CDR3 coding DNA: TGTGCCAGCAGTCGCCGGGCCCTGGACACCGGGGAGCTGTTTTTT.

Many counts were recorded for this clonotype. CDR3 region: CASSLGDDTDTQYF. DNA for the CDR3: TGTGCCAGCAGCTTAGGGGACGACACAGATACGCAGTATTTT. The gene calls are TRBV7-3 and TRBJ2-3; D may be TRBD1 or TRBD2 (5 bases each). V lost 2 bases to trimming and J lost 2 bases, with 8 bases between them. Germline V gene sequence: CDR1 SGHTA, CDR2 FQGTGA. The CDR3 runs 14 residues.

This clonotype was detected ten times or more. V and J are TRBV20-1 and TRBJ2-3, with TRBD1 matching 8 bases. The CDR3 contains 15 residues. Unmatched junction bases numbered 9, after V lost 3 bases and J lost 4 bases. From germline, CDR1 is DFQATT and CDR2 SNEGSKA (reference sequence). This CDR3 is CSASEPDRGADTQYF. The CDR3 DNA is TGCAGTGCTAGCGAACCCGACAGGGGCGCAGATACGCAGTATTTT.

The chain has TRBV7-2 and TRBJ1-2, with a weak D call TRBD1 (6 bases). Germline V gene sequence: CDR1 SGHTA, CDR2 FQGNSA. The CDR3 is 16 residues long. V was shortened by 5 bases and J by 1 base, with 17 bases between the two germline ends. As DNA, the CDR3 is TGTGCCAGCAGCCTTAGTACAGGGCCCTTTAACTATGGCTACACCTTC. Protein sequence: CASSLSTGPFNYGYTF.

This clonotype occurred many times. The CDR3 nucleotides read TGTGCCAGCAGCCCCGAAAACTATGGCTACACCTTC. It encodes CASSPENYGYTF. The chain employs TRBV7-9 and TRBJ1-2; no firm D call. V was trimmed by 5 bases and J by 2 bases, leaving 6 bases between them. In germline, CDR1 is SEHNR, CDR2 FQNEAQ (reference sequence). The CDR3 has 12 amino acids.

This clonotype was detected many times. The rearrangement links TRBV2 to TRBJ1-5; 9 positions agree with TRBD1. After removal of 4 bases from V and 5 bases from J, the junction contained 3 bases not matched to a gene. Germline assignment: CDR1 SNHLY and CDR2 FYNNEI. CDR3 length equals 14 residues. The CDR3: CASSGTGADQPQHF. CDR3 sequence (DNA): TGTGCCAGCAGTGGGACAGGGGCCGATCAGCCCCAGCATTTT.

This clonotype is classed as medium-sized. The chain links TRBV4-2 to TRBJ1-2, with D unresolved. The CDR3 runs to 14 residues. CDR1 is LGHNA and CDR2 is YNFKEQ in the germline V gene. V lost 3 bases and J lost 5, with 13 bases in between. The CDR3 reads CASSQGSLGYGYTF. The DNA for the CDR3 is TGTGCCAGCAGCCAGGGCTCTTTAGGGTATGGCTACACCTTC.

The sample holds many counts of this clonotype. The chain employs TRBV15 and TRBJ2-5, with D perhaps being TRBD1 or TRBD2 (7 bases each). Germline V gene data show CDR1 as LNHNV and CDR2 as YYDKDF (reference sequence). V was clipped by 3 bases and J by 0 bases, with 11 bases between them. The CDR3 is 15 amino acids. This CDR3 is CATSRGGTDQETQYF. CDR3 bases: TGTGCCACCAGCAGGGGAGGGACAGACCAAGAGACCCAGTACTTC.

The sample holds many counts of this clonotype. V is TRBV6-2 or TRBV6-3 and J is TRBJ2-7; 10 nucleotides agree with TRBD2. The CDR3 length is 17 residues. V gave up 3 bases and J gave up 7 bases; unmatched junction bases: 15. CDR1 and CDR2 from the germline V gene are MNHEY and SVGEGT. CDR3 in amino acids: CASSYRQRGGPTCEQYV. CDR3 in DNA: TGTGCCAGCAGTTATCGACAGCGGGGGGGTCCTACGTGTGAGCAGTACGTC.

This clonotype has a handful of counts. A much larger clone is a single base away; this may be a read error. The chain combines TRBV2 with TRBJ2-4; the D gene is possibly TRBD1 (6 bases). Germline CDR1 SNHLY, CDR2 FYNNEI. V was cut by 10 bases and J by 12 bases, with 19 bases left in between. The CDR3 spans 12 residues. The CDR3 nucleotides read TGTGCCATCGCTCTTACGGGGACAACTCAGTACTTC. It translates to CAIALTGTTQYF.

This clonotype was observed many times. The rearrangement links TRBV24-1 to TRBJ2-3; the D gene is possibly TRBD2 (5 bases). The CDR3 contains 15 residues. CDR1 and CDR2 from the germline V gene are KGHDR and SFDVKD. With 4 bases removed from V and 2 bases from J, the gap between germline ends came to 12 bases. Written as DNA, the CDR3 is TGTGCCACCAGTGACCGCGGAGGAAACACAGATACGCAGTATTTT. This gives the protein CATSDRGGNTDTQYF.

This clonotype came up many times. This chain connects TRBV10-3 to TRBJ2-1; D is ambiguous. The CDR3 consists of 13 residues. V was shortened by 4 bases and J by 7 bases, with 11 bases between the two germline ends. CDR1 and CDR2 (germline): ENHRY, SYGVKD. The CDR3 is CAISVHPKNEQFF. CDR3 nucleotides: TGTGCCATCAGTGTTCATCCGAAAAATGAGCAGTTCTTC.

This clonotype came up many times. This CDR3 is CASSQGQGPTNEKLFF. CDR3 DNA: TGCGCCAGCAGCCAGGGACAGGGACCCACTAATGAAAAACTGTTTTTT. This chain links TRBV4-1 with TRBJ1-4; 9 positions agree with TRBD1. With V trimmed by 3 bases and J by 2 bases, 4 bases remained unmatched. Germline CDR1 reads MGHRA; CDR2 reads YSYEKL. The CDR3 extends over 16 amino acids.

This clonotype was detected many times. This chain joins TRBV15 and TRBJ2-4, with D perhaps given as TRBD1 or TRBD2 (5 bases each). This CDR3 is 19 amino acids long. Germline assignment: CDR1 LNHNV and CDR2 YYDKDF (reference sequence). V lost 5 bases and J 0 bases, leaving 23 bases between the germline ends. The CDR3 DNA is TGTGCCACCAGCCCCCGGGGCCAGGGCGGGCGGATAGCCAAAAACATTCAGTACTTC. It specifies CATSPRGQGGRIAKNIQYF.

This clonotype was counted many times. The chain has TRBV12-3 or TRBV12-4 and TRBJ1-2, with TRBD1 matching over 8 bases. The junction had 11 bases not matched to a gene; V was cut back by 6 bases and J by 8 bases. The CDR3 spans 14 residues. The CDR3 loop is CASSYNRAGGGYTF. In DNA, the CDR3 is TGTGCCAGCAGCTACAATAGGGCAGGGGGCGGCTACACCTTC.

This clonotype was found many times. This sequence joins TRBV5-1 and TRBJ2-5; no clear D. V was clipped by 0 bases and J by 5 bases, with 14 bases between them. CDR1 is SGHRS, CDR2 YFSETQ, per germline. This CDR3 comprises 15 residues. CDR3 protein: CASSLAPPGVETQYF. CDR3 nucleotides: TGCGCCAGCAGCTTGGCACCCCCCGGAGTGGAGACCCAGTACTTC.

This clonotype was counted at least ten times. The chain combines TRBV5-1 with TRBJ2-3; 11 bases align to TRBD2. Germline loops: CDR1 SGHRS, CDR2 YFSETQ. The CDR3 totals 18 residues. V shed 0 bases and J 1 base; nucleotides not matched to a gene: 7. CDR3 residues: CASSLALAGGPGTDTQYF. CDR3 bases: TGCGCCAGCAGCTTGGCCCTAGCGGGGGGTCCTGGCACAGATACGCAGTATTTT.